This T cell receptor (beta chain) was found in a study of CD8 T cells in Susac syndrome. TCR beta was sequenced from blood CD8+ and CD4+ T cells. The patients serving as multiple sclerosis controls were treatment-naive. They had stable or active relapsing-remitting disease and fulfilled revised McDonald criteria. TEMRA cells underwent FACS enrichment and CD8+ and CD4+ T cells underwent negative isolation. cDNA came from about 0.46 to 1 ug RNA primed by random hexamers. The immunoSEQ assay covered 54 Vbeta and 13 Jbeta segments for CDR3. TCRdb called the immunoSEQ multiplex PCR reads again in MiXCR, with one record for every CDR3 protein. The table shows 150,000 to 200,000 distinct CDR3 sequences, with approximately 93% occurring only once. CDR1 is DFQATT and CDR2 is SNEGSKA in the germline V gene (reference sequence). The CDR3 contains 12 residues. V was cut by 1 base and J by 4 bases, with 5 bases left in between.

V gene TRBV20-1 combines with J gene TRBJ1-5; D is unresolved. The clonotype originates from a human donor with multiple sclerosis. Sequenced: CD4+ T cells from PBMCs. This CDR3 reads CSARVRNQPQHF. The CDR3 DNA reads TGCAGTGCTAGAGTTCGGAATCAGCCCCAGCATTTT.